Listed below are T cell receptor beta chains from one sample, sequenced in a study of control samples from healthy donors and cancer patients. The assay was immunoSEQ multiplex PCR, and TCRdb's table has in-frame clones only and misses some. In the table there are about 75,000 clones, roughly 80% of which are singletons. Specimen: blood. The origin of the receptors is a man in his forties or fifties in good health. CDR3s include the opening cysteine and the closing phenylalanine or tryptophan. A D gene is named only where the DNA matches it firmly. Size is omitted from some rows. Given values are once, few, many or a class for expanded clones.

D | size | J | V | length | DNA | CDR3
NA | NA | TRBJ2-6 | TRBV30 | 16 | TGTGCCTGGAGCCCAGGGAGTATGTCTGGGGCCAACGTCCTGACTTTC | CAWSPGSMSGANVLTF
TRBD2 | NA | TRBJ2-7 | TRBV28 | 16 | TGTGCCAGCAGCCGGACTAGCGGGAGGAGGTTGTACGAGCAGTACTTC | CASSRTSGRRLYEQYF
TRBD2 | NA | TRBJ2-3 | TRBV28 | 19 | TGTGCCAGCAGCACCGATACCGCCCCTCTAGCGGGGAGCACAGATACGCAGTATTTT | CASSTDTAPLAGSTDTQYF
NA | NA | TRBJ2-1 | TRBV12-3/TRBV12-4 | 11 | TGTGCCAGCAGTCGGGCTAGTGAGCAGTTCTTC | CASSRASEQFF
NA | NA | TRBJ2-1 | TRBV15 | 16 | TGTGCCACCAGCAGAGATAGGAGTACAGCCTACAATGAGCAGTTCTTC | CATSRDRSTAYNEQFF
NA | NA | TRBJ2-3 | TRBV9 | 13 | TGTGCCAGCAGCTCCAATTCTCCAGATACGCAGTATTTT | CASSSNSPDTQYF
TRBD2 | NA | TRBJ2-4 | TRBV3-1/TRBV3-2 | 19 | TGTGCCAGCAGCCAAGAAGCTAGCGGGAGGGCGGCGGCCAAAAACATTCAGTACTTC | CASSQEASGRAAAKNIQYF
NA | NA | TRBJ2-1 | TRBV15 | 15 | TGTGCCACCAGCAGAGTGGGGGCAACGAGTAATGAGCAGTTCTTC | CATSRVGATSNEQFF
NA | NA | TRBJ2-5 | TRBV1 | 14 | TGCACCAGCAGCCAAGCGGGAGTGGGAGAGACCCAGTACTTC | CTSSQAGVGETQYF
TRBD1 | few | TRBJ1-3 | TRBV7-9 | 14 | TGTGCCAGCAGCTTGGGACAGACTGGAAACACCATATATTTT | CASSLGQTGNTIYF
TRBD1 | NA | TRBJ1-1 | TRBV3-1/TRBV3-2 | 15 | TGTGCCAGCAGCCTCGGGACAGGCATGGGCACTGAAGCTTTCTTT | CASSLGTGMGTEAFF
NA | NA | TRBJ1-2 | TRBV20-1 | 13 | TGCAGTGCTAGTCAGCAGGTGTCCTATGGCTACACCTTC | CSASQQVSYGYTF
TRBD2 | NA | TRBJ2-1 | TRBV11-2 | 18 | TGTGCCAGCAGCTTACTTTTTCCTAGCGGGAGCTCCTACAATGAGCAGTTCTTC | CASSLLFPSGSSYNEQFF
NA | NA | TRBJ2-1 | TRBV7-9 | 14 | TGTGCCAGCAGCTACCAGGGAGGTTTCAATGAGCAGTTCTTC | CASSYQGGFNEQFF
NA | few | TRBJ1-6 | TRBV7-9 | 15 | TGTGCCAGCAGCGAACAGACAGGATATAATTCACCCCTCCACTTT | CASSEQTGYNSPLHF
NA | once | TRBJ1-3 | TRBV19 | 13 | TGTGCCAGTAGTAACCGGGTTGGAAACACCATATATTTT | CASSNRVGNTIYF
NA | NA | TRBJ1-3 | TRBV9 | 15 | TGTGCCAGCAGCGTATGGGGGGAGGCTGGAAACACCATATATTTT | CASSVWGEAGNTIYF
NA | NA | TRBJ2-3 | TRBV5-1 | 13 | TGCGCCAGCAGCTCGACCCTCACAGATACGCAGTATTTT | CASSSTLTDTQYF
NA | few | TRBJ1-3 | TRBV25-1 | 16 | TGTGCCAGCAGTGAATCGCACGGCTCCTCTGGAAACACCATATATTTT | CASSESHGSSGNTIYF
TRBD1 | many | TRBJ2-1 | TRBV10-3 | 16 | TGTGCCATCAGTCCGCGTACGGGACAGCCTGACAATGAGCAGTTCTTC | CAISPRTGQPDNEQFF
NA | NA | TRBJ2-5 | TRBV18 | 12 | TGTGCCAGCTCACCAGGGTCCGAGACCCAGTACTTC | CASSPGSETQYF
TRBD2 | NA | TRBJ2-1 | TRBV19 | 15 | TGTGCCAGTAGTCACACTAGCGGGGGGGCGGGTCTTCAGTTCTTC | CASSHTSGGAGLQFF
NA | NA | TRBJ1-1 | TRBV6-6 | 13 | TGTGCCAGCAGAGCTGCGGGGCTGACTGAAGCTTTCTTT | CASRAAGLTEAFF
NA | once | TRBJ2-5 | TRBV9 | 15 | TGTGCCAGCAGCGTAGCCTCTGATGGGAAGAGAACCCAGTACTTC | CASSVASDGKRTQYF
NA | NA | TRBJ2-2 | TRBV20-1 | 16 | TGCAGTGCTAGTAACTTTGGGGGGCATCGGACCGGGGAGCTGTTTTTT | CSASNFGGHRTGELFF
TRBD1 | NA | TRBJ1-6 | TRBV28 | 16 | TGTGCCAGCAGCCTCGGGACAGGGGGCGCGGGATCACCCCTCCACTTT | CASSLGTGGAGSPLHF
NA | NA | TRBJ1-5 | TRBV5-6 | 15 | TGTGCCAGCAATTCGCAGGGAAATAGCAATCAGCCCCAGCATTTT | CASNSQGNSNQPQHF
TRBD1 | NA | TRBJ2-7 | TRBV7-9 | 15 | TGTGCCAGCAGCTTCACACTGACAGGGGCCTACGAGCAGTACTTC | CASSFTLTGAYEQYF
NA | NA | TRBJ1-1 | TRBV20-1 | 12 | TGCAGTGCTAGTTACGATCCATTAGTAGCTTTCTTT | CSASYDPLVAFF
TRBD1 | few | TRBJ2-3 | TRBV4-3 | 16 | TGCGCCAGCAGCCAAGATCTGGGGACAGGGTCAGATACGCAGTATTTT | CASSQDLGTGSDTQYF
TRBD1 | NA | TRBJ2-5 | TRBV29-1 | 14 | TGCAGCGTTGAAGGGACAGGGGACGAAGAGACCCAGTACTTC | CSVEGTGDEETQYF
NA | NA | TRBJ1-6 | TRBV4-1 | 13 | TGCGCCAGCAGCCGTGGCCGAAATTCACCCCTCCACTTT | CASSRGRNSPLHF
NA | NA | TRBJ2-6 | TRBV7-2 | 15 | TGTGCCAGCAGCTTAGCGGCCTATGGGGCCAACGTCCTGACTTTC | CASSLAAYGANVLTF
TRBD2 | NA | TRBJ2-1 | TRBV4-3 | 18 | TGCGCCAGCAGCCAAGATCTGGGGACTAGCGGGAGGTGGAATGAGCAGTTCTTC | CASSQDLGTSGRWNEQFF
NA | once | TRBJ2-4 | TRBV19 | 13 | TGTGCCAGTAGTGGGGGGGCCAAAAACATTCAGTACTTC | CASSGGAKNIQYF
TRBD2 | NA | TRBJ2-7 | TRBV3-1/TRBV3-2 | 17 | TGTGCCAGCAGTCCGACAGGGACTAGCGGGGGCGTCTACGAGCAGTACTTC | CASSPTGTSGGVYEQYF
NA | NA | TRBJ2-5 | TRBV10-1 | 15 | TGCGCCAGCAGTGAGTCGGGGAGTACGGGGGAGACCCAGTACTTC | CASSESGSTGETQYF
NA | NA | TRBJ2-6 | TRBV19 | 14 | TGTGCCAGTAGAATTACCTCTGGGGCCAACGTCCTGACTTTC | CASRITSGANVLTF
TRBD2 | NA | TRBJ2-7 | TRBV10-1 | 18 | TGCGCCAGCAGTGTGAGCGGGAGTGAGATTTGGCTCTCCTACGAGCAGTACTTC | CASSVSGSEIWLSYEQYF
NA | NA | TRBJ2-1 | TRBV27 | 17 | TGTGCCAGCAGTCGCCTCTTGAGCGGTGCCTCCTACAATGAGCAGTTCTTC | CASSRLLSGASYNEQFF
NA | NA | TRBJ1-2 | TRBV6-5 | 13 | TGTGCCAGCCGCCGCGGGGGTGACTATGGCTACACCTTC | CASRRGGDYGYTF
NA | NA | TRBJ2-5 | TRBV24-1 | 17 | TGTGCCACCAGTGATTGGGAGGGGGCCCTACCGCGCGAGACCCAGTACTTC | CATSDWEGALPRETQYF
TRBD2 | NA | TRBJ2-2 | TRBV5-1 | 15 | TGCGCCAGCCAGACTAGCGGGAGTTTCCCCGGGGAGCTGTTTTTT | CASQTSGSFPGELFF
TRBD2 | NA | TRBJ2-7 | TRBV5-6 | 16 | TGTGCCAGCACCTCCCGAACTAGCGAGGACCCCTACGAGCAGTACTTC | CASTSRTSEDPYEQYF
NA | NA | TRBJ2-7 | TRBV18 | 15 | TGTGCCAGCTCCCCAGCCGGGGGGCCCTCCTACGAGCAGTACTTC | CASSPAGGPSYEQYF
NA | NA | TRBJ1-2 | TRBV19 | 13 | TGTGCCAGTAGGCGGCGAACGAGCTATGGCTACACCTTC | CASRRRTSYGYTF
TRBD2 | NA | TRBJ2-1 | TRBV19 | 16 | TGTGCCAGTAGTATTTCGGGAGGGCGATCCTACAATGAGCAGTTCTTC | CASSISGGRSYNEQFF
TRBD1 | once | TRBJ2-3 | TRBV7-3 | 14 | TGTGCCAGCAGCCTCACCAGAACAGGGGCCAAACAGTATTTT | CASSLTRTGAKQYF
TRBD1 | NA | TRBJ2-5 | TRBV7-9 | 15 | TGTGCCACCCTGAGTTTGAGACAGGGGTTCGAGACCCAGTACTTC | CATLSLRQGFETQYF